Listed below are T cell receptor beta chains from one sample, sequenced in a study of blood T cell repertoires in COVID-19. Clones were read by immunoSEQ multiplex PCR, and TCRdb kept only the in-frame ones, dropping some. The sample records approximately 180,000 clones, roughly 88% being singletons. The material sequenced was peripheral blood. The receptors stem from a woman of 80 years or more with acute or convalescent COVID-19. CDR3s include the opening cysteine and the closing phenylalanine or tryptophan. A D gene is named only where the DNA matches it firmly. Clone sizes are given selectively: once, few, many, or a class where the clone is expanded.

clone_size	v_call	j_call	d_call	cdr3_aa	cdr3_nt
-	TRBV10-3	TRBJ2-2	-	CAITFRSTGELFF	TGTGCCATCACATTTAGGAGTACCGGGGAGCTGTTTTTT
few	TRBV7-2	TRBJ1-3	-	CASSWDIRATGNTIYF	TGTGCCAGCAGTTGGGACATCCGGGCGACTGGAAACACCATATATTTT
-	TRBV5-1	TRBJ2-3	TRBD1	CASSHGTALTDTQYF	TGCGCCAGCAGCCACGGGACAGCCCTTACAGATACGCAGTATTTT
-	TRBV6-7	TRBJ2-2	-	CASSYRGLGGTGTGELFF	TGTGCCAGCAGTTACAGGGGACTAGGGGGCACGGGGACCGGGGAGCTGTTTTTT
-	TRBV19	TRBJ2-7	-	CASSTRGHSYEQYF	TGTGCCAGTAGTACCCGTGGGCACTCCTACGAGCAGTACTTC
-	TRBV5-4	TRBJ2-7	TRBD1	CASSNDRGPLEQYF	TGTGCCAGCAGCAACGACAGGGGGCCCCTCGAGCAGTACTTC
-	TRBV4-1	TRBJ1-1	-	CASSQTPGFAEAFF	TGCGCCAGCAGCCAAACGCCAGGGTTTGCCGAAGCTTTCTTT
-	TRBV27	TRBJ2-4	-	CASRRGGTLAKNIQYF	TGTGCCAGCAGGAGGGGGGGCACCCTAGCCAAAAACATTCAGTACTTC
few	TRBV12-3/TRBV12-4	TRBJ1-2	TRBD1	CASSVDRVVGYTF	TGTGCCAGCAGTGTTGACAGGGTTGTCGGCTACACCTTC
-	TRBV6-6	TRBJ2-1	-	CASRTQQGYRTEQFF	TGTGCCAGCAGGACTCAGCAGGGTTACCGCACTGAGCAGTTCTTC
-	TRBV6-1	TRBJ1-1	-	CASSEGGPGDTEAFF	TGTGCCAGCAGTGAAGGGGGACCGGGGGACACTGAAGCTTTCTTT
-	TRBV6-5	TRBJ2-3	TRBD2	CASSYGGGLTDTQYF	TGTGCCAGCAGTTACGGCGGGGGGTTAACAGATACGCAGTATTTT
-	TRBV6-5	TRBJ2-3	-	CASSDSGLLTDTQYF	TGTGCCAGCAGTGACTCGGGACTGCTGACAGATACGCAGTATTTT
-	TRBV9	TRBJ1-1	TRBD1	CASSQGQGATEAFF	TGTGCCAGCAGCCAGGGACAGGGAGCTACTGAAGCTTTCTTT
-	TRBV24-1	TRBJ2-2	TRBD2	CATSAAGVSNTGELFF	TGTGCCACCAGTGCAGCGGGGGTCTCGAACACCGGGGAGCTGTTTTTT
-	TRBV7-2	TRBJ1-4	-	CASSTVGGTNEKLFF	TGTGCCAGCAGCACAGTGGGGGGAACTAATGAAAAACTGTTTTTT
-	TRBV3-1/TRBV3-2	TRBJ1-4	TRBD1	CASSFRDRAEKLFF	TGTGCCAGCAGCTTCCGGGACAGGGCTGAAAAACTGTTTTTT
-	TRBV9	TRBJ2-7	TRBD2	CASSAPGLAREQYF	TGTGCCAGCAGCGCGCCGGGACTAGCGAGGGAGCAGTACTTC
-	TRBV5-1	TRBJ1-5	-	CASSLDGYSNQPQHF	TGCGCCAGCAGCTTGGACGGGTATAGCAATCAGCCCCAGCATTTT
once	TRBV3-1/TRBV3-2	TRBJ2-3	TRBD2	CASSQRLLAGGITDTQYF	TGTGCCAGCAGCCAAAGATTGCTAGCGGGAGGCATCACAGATACGCAGTATTTT
-	TRBV3-1/TRBV3-2	TRBJ1-1	-	CASSQGVFTAEAFF	TGTGCCAGCAGCCAAGGGGTCTTTACAGCTGAAGCTTTCTTT
-	TRBV7-2	TRBJ2-7	TRBD2	CASSLRGPLAGVPYEQYF	TGTGCCAGCAGCTTAAGGGGACCTCTAGCGGGTGTACCCTACGAGCAGTACTTC
-	TRBV24-1	TRBJ2-7	TRBD2	CATRRLAGDSYEQYF	TGTGCCACCAGAAGGCTAGCGGGGGACTCCTACGAGCAGTACTTC
-	TRBV19	TRBJ2-1	-	CASSIGGANEQFF	TGTGCCAGTAGTATAGGGGGAGCTAATGAGCAGTTCTTC
few	TRBV19	TRBJ2-2	-	CASSPLPRAGELFF	TGTGCCAGTAGTCCGCTTCCCCGGGCCGGGGAGCTGTTTTTT
few	TRBV19	TRBJ2-1	TRBD2	CASSREGRNNEQFF	TGTGCCAGTAGCCGGGAGGGCCGGAACAATGAGCAGTTCTTC
-	TRBV5-1	TRBJ2-7	-	CASSLGGTPNYEQYF	TGCGCCAGCAGCTTAGGCGGGACGCCAAACTACGAGCAGTACTTC
-	TRBV7-2	TRBJ1-1	TRBD1	CASSSPGGKVSAFF	TGTGCCAGCAGCTCCCCAGGGGGCAAGGTGTCGGCTTTCTTT
-	TRBV7-2	TRBJ2-1	-	CASSPPQGTYNEQFF	TGTGCCAGCAGCCCACCCCAGGGGACCTACAATGAGCAGTTCTTC
-	TRBV6-6	TRBJ2-3	TRBD2	CASSRGTSGGNTDTQYF	TGTGCCAGCAGTCGCGGGACTAGCGGGGGGAACACAGATACGCAGTATTTT
-	TRBV19	TRBJ1-3	TRBD1	CASTTGNSGNTIYF	TGTGCCAGTACGACAGGGAACTCTGGAAACACCATATATTTT
few	TRBV24-1	TRBJ2-1	-	CATSEGESYNEQFF	TGTGCCACCAGTGAAGGGGAATCCTACAATGAGCAGTTCTTC
-	TRBV5-4	TRBJ2-1	TRBD2	CASSPRALAGGLNEQFF	TGTGCCAGCAGCCCGAGGGCGCTAGCGGGAGGTTTGAATGAGCAGTTCTTC